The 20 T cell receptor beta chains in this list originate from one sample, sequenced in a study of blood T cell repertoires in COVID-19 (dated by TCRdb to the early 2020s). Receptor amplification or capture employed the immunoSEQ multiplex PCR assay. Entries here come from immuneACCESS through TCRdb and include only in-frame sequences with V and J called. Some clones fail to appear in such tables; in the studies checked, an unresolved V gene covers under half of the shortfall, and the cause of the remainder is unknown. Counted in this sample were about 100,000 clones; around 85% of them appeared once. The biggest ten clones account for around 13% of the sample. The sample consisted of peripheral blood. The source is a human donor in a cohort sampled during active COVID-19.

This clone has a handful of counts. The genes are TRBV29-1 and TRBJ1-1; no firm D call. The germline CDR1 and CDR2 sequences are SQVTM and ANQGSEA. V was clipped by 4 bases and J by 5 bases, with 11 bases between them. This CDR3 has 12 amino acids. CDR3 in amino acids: CSVVVSSTEAFF. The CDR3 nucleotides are TGCAGCGTTGTAGTGTCGAGTACTGAAGCTTTCTTT. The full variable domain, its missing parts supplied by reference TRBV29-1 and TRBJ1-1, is SAVISQKPSRDICQRGTSLTIQCQVDSQVTMMFWYRQQPGQSLTLIATANQGSEATYESGFVIDKFPISRPNLTFSTLTVSNMSPEDSSIYLCSVVVSSTEAFFGQGTRLTVV.

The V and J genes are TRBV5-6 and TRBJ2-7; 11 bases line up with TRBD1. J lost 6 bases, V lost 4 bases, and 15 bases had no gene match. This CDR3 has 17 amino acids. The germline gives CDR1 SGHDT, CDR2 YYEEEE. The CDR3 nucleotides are TGTGCCAGCAGCCGTATTGTGTGGGACAGGGGGACCGGCGAGCAGTACTTC. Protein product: CASSRIVWDRGTGEQYF.

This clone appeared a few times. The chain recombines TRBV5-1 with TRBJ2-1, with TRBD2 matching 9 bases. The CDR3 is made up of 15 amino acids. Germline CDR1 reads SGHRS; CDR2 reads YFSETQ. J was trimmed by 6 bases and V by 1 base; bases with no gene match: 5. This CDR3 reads CASSLLGLAVNEQFF. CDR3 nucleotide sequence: TGCGCCAGCAGCTTGTTGGGACTAGCCGTCAATGAGCAGTTCTTC. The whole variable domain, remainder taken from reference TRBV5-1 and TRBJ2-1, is KAGVTQTPRYLIKTRGQQVTLSCSPISGHRSVSWYQQTPGQGLQFLFEYFSETQRNKGNFPGRFSGRQFSNSRSEMNVSTLELGDSALYLCASSLLGLAVNEQFFGPGTRLTVL.

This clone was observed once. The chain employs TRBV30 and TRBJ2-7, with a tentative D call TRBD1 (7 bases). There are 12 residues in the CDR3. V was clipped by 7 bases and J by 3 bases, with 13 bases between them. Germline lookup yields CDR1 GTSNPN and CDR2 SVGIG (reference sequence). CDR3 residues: CASRGDSYEQYF. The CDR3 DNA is TGTGCCTCCCGCGGGGACAGCTACGAGCAGTACTTC.

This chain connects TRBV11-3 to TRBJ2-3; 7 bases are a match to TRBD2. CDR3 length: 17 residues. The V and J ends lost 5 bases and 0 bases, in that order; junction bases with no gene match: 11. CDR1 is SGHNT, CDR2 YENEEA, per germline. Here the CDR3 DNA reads TGTGCCAGCAGCGCCCGCGGGGGTCAGCCCAGCACAGATACGCAGTATTTT. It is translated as CASSARGGQPSTDTQYF.

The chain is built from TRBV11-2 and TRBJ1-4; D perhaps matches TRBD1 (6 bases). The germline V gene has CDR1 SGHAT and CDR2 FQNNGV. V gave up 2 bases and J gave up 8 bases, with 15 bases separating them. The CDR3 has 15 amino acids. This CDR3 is CASSLSQGLGEKLFF. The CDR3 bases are TGTGCCAGCAGCTTAAGTCAGGGGCTGGGGGAAAAACTGTTTTTT.

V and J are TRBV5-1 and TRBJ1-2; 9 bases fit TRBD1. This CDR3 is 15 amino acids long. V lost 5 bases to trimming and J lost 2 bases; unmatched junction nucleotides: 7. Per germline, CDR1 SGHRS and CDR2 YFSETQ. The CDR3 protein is CASSSDGQGNYGYTF. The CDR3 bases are TGCGCCAGCAGTTCCGACGGACAGGGGAACTATGGCTACACCTTC. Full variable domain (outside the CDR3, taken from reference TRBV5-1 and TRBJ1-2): KAGVTQTPRYLIKTRGQQVTLSCSPISGHRSVSWYQQTPGQGLQFLFEYFSETQRNKGNFPGRFSGRQFSNSRSEMNVSTLELGDSALYLCASSSDGQGNYGYTFGSGTRLTVV.

For the CDR3, the DNA is TGTGCCAGTAGTACACAGGGGGTAAATGAAAAACTGTTTTTT. It translates to CASSTQGVNEKLFF. The rearrangement joins TRBV19 to TRBJ1-4; 8 nucleotides line up with TRBD1. The V gene end was trimmed by 4 bases and the J gene end by 5 bases; junction bases not matched to a gene: 3. Germline values: CDR1 LNHDA, CDR2 SQIVND (reference sequence). The CDR3 consists of 14 residues.

The CDR3 DNA reads as TGTGCCAGCAGCCGGACTAGCGGGGCCTCCTACAATGAGCAGTTCTTC. Amino acid sequence: CASSRTSGASYNEQFF. The chain is built from TRBV11-2 and TRBJ2-1, with 12 nucleotides matching TRBD2. CDR3 size: 16 residues. The ends lost 5 bases at V and 0 bases at J; junction bases unmatched: 2. Per the germline V gene, CDR1 is SGHAT and CDR2 is FQNNGV.

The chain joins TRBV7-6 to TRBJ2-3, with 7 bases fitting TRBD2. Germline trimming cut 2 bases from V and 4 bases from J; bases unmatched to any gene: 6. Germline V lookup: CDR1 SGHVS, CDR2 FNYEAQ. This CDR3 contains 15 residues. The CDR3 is CASSLMGGSSDTQYF. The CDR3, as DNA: TGTGCCAGCAGCTTAATGGGGGGGTCTTCAGATACGCAGTATTTT.

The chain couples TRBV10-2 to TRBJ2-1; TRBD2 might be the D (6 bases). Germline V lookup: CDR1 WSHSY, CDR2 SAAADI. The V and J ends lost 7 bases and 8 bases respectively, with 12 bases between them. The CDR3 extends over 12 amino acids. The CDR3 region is CASTSGLHEQFF. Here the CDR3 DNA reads TGCGCCAGCACCTCGGGACTCCATGAGCAGTTCTTC.

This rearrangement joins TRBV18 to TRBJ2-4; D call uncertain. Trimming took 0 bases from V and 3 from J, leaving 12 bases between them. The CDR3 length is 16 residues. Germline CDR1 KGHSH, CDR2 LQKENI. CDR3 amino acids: CASSPPKNTSKNIQYF. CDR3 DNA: TGTGCCAGCTCACCACCCAAGAATACGAGCAAAAACATTCAGTACTTC.

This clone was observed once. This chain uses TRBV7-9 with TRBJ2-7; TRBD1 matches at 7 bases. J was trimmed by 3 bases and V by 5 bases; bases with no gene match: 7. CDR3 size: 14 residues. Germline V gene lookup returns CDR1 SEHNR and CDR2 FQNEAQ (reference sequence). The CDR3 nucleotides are TGTGCCAGCAGCGAAACCGGGACAGACTACGAGCAGTACTTC. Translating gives CASSETGTDYEQYF.

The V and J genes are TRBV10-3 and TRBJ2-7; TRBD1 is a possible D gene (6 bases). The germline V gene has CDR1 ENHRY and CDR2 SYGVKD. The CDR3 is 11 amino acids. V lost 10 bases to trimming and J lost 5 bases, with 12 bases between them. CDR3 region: CATAGVDEQYF. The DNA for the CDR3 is TGTGCCACCGCAGGGGTGGACGAGCAGTACTTC.

CDR3 sequence: CSVAGGREQYF. The CDR3, as DNA: TGCAGTGTTGCCGGGGGAAGGGAGCAGTACTTC. The genes are TRBV20-1 and TRBJ2-7; D perhaps matches TRBD2 (6 bases). The V gene lost 7 bases and the J gene lost 7 bases, with 14 bases spanning the gap. This CDR3 spans 11 amino acids. The germline CDR1 and CDR2 sequences are DFQATT and SNEGSKA (reference sequence).

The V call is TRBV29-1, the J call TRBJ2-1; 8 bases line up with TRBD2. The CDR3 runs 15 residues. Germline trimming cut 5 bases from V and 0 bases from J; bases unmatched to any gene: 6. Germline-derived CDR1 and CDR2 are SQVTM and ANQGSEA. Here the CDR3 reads CSVRTSSSSYNEQFF. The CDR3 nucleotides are TGCAGCGTTAGGACTAGCAGTAGCTCCTACAATGAGCAGTTCTTC.

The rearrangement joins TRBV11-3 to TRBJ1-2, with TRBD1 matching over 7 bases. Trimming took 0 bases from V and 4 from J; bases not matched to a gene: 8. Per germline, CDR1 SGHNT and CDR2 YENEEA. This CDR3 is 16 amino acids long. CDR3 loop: CASSLDQGQFFYGYTF. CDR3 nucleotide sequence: TGTGCCAGCAGCTTAGATCAGGGACAGTTCTTCTATGGCTACACCTTC.

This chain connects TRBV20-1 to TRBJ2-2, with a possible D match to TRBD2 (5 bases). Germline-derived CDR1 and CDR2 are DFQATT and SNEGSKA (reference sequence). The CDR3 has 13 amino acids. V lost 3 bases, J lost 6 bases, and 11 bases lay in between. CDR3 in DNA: TGCAGTGCTAGTTCGACGAGGGCCGGGGAGCTGTTTTTT. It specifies CSASSTRAGELFF.

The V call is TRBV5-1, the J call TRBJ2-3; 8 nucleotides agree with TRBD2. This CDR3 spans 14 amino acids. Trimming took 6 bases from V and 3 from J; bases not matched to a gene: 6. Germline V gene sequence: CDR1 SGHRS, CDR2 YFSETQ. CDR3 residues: CASIPGGGTDTQYF. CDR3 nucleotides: TGCGCCAGCATCCCCGGGGGGGGTACAGATACGCAGTATTTT.

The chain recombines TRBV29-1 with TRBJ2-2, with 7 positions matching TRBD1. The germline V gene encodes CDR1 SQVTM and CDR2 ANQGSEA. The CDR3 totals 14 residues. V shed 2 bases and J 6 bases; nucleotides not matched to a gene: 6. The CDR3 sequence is CSVEPTGAPGELFF. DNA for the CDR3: TGCAGCGTTGAACCCACAGGGGCTCCCGGGGAGCTGTTTTTT.